These 25 T cell receptor beta chains originate from one sample sequenced in a study of shared clonotypes between healthy human individuals. TCRdb's copy holds only in-frame clones and misses some; the assay was immunoSEQ multiplex PCR. The data contain fewer than 1.8 million clones, approximately 98.5% of them singletons. The sequenced sample consisted of naive CD4+ T cells sorted from blood. The subset was: CD45RA+ positively selected. The receptor source for this set is a man aged 25 to 40 in good health.

The chain uses TRBV11-2 and TRBJ1-1; D is uncertain. V was cut by 7 bases and J by 5 bases, with 17 bases left in between. Germline V gene sequence: CDR1 SGHAT, CDR2 FQNNGV. The CDR3 has 14 residues. The CDR3 protein is CASTATSGVTEAFF. The CDR3 region has the DNA TGTGCCAGCACAGCCACCTCGGGAGTAACTGAAGCTTTCTTT.

CDR3 residues: CASSQLPTGNTGELFF. The CDR3 region has the DNA TGTGCCAGCAGCCAGTTACCAACAGGGAACACCGGGGAGCTGTTTTTT. V gene TRBV7-3 combines with J gene TRBJ2-2, with a tentative D call TRBD1 (5 bases). Deletions cut 5 bases from V and 1 base from J, with 14 bases between. CDR3 length: 16 amino acids. CDR1 SGHTA and CDR2 FQGTGA come from the germline V gene.

The V gene is TRBV9, the J gene TRBJ2-3; a weak D match, TRBD2 (6 bases). The germline V and J ends were trimmed by 0 bases and 5 bases, with 10 bases remaining between them. The germline CDR1 and CDR2 sequences are SGDLS and YYNGEE. The CDR3 spans 14 residues. CDR3 nucleotide sequence: TGTGCCAGCAGCGTAGGACGGGGAGGAGATACGCAGTATTTT. Its translation: CASSVGRGGDTQYF.

The V call is TRBV19, the J call TRBJ1-2; no firm D call. Between the trimmed V and J ends, which lost 1 base and 3 bases, there was a span of 12 bases. The CDR3 runs 15 residues. Germline CDR1 is LNHDA and CDR2 is SQIVND (reference sequence). The CDR3 reads CASSIVPGLDYGYTF. In DNA form, the CDR3 reads TGTGCCAGTAGTATAGTTCCGGGTTTGGACTATGGCTACACCTTC.

The rearrangement joins TRBV28 to TRBJ2-5; 7 positions agree with TRBD2. Germline assignment: CDR1 MDHEN and CDR2 SYDVKM. V gave up 4 bases and J gave up 4 bases; unmatched junction bases: 12. The CDR3 has 16 amino acids. CDR3 in DNA: TGTGCCAGCAGTTCAGCGGGACGGTTAAAAGCAGAGACCCAGTACTTC. This codes for CASSSAGRLKAETQYF.

The chain combines TRBV2 with TRBJ2-7; no definite D call. Germline V gene data show CDR1 as SNHLY and CDR2 as FYNNEI. Deletions cut 0 bases from V and 4 bases from J, with 13 bases between. The CDR3 loop spans 15 amino acids. The CDR3 protein is CASSEARQNPYEQYF. CDR3 DNA sequence: TGTGCCAGCAGTGAAGCGCGTCAGAACCCATACGAGCAGTACTTC.

V and J are TRBV7-6 and TRBJ2-1; tentatively, D is TRBD2 (5 bases). The germline gives CDR1 SGHVS, CDR2 FNYEAQ. CDR3 size: 15 residues. V lost 0 bases and J lost 4, with 10 bases in between. Written as DNA, the CDR3 is TGTGCCAGCAGCTTAGCCTCGCGGGTATACAATGAGCAGTTCTTC. Protein sequence: CASSLASRVYNEQFF. Full variable domain (outside the CDR3, taken from reference TRBV7-6 and TRBJ2-1): GAGVSQSPRYKVTKRGQDVALRCDPISGHVSLYWYRQALGQGPEFLTYFNYEAQQDKSGLPNDRFSAERPEGSISTLTIQRTEQRDSAMYRCASSLASRVYNEQFFGPGTRLTVL.

The gene calls are TRBV7-3 and TRBJ2-2; 9 nucleotides align to TRBD2. CDR1 is SGHTA, CDR2 FQGTGA, per germline. J lost 9 bases, V lost 5 bases, and 10 bases had no gene match. The CDR3 extends over 15 amino acids. The CDR3 bases are TGTGCCAGCAGCCCCGACGGGGCGGGAGGGAGGGAGCTGTTTTTT. This encodes CASSPDGAGGRELFF.

This chain connects TRBV2 to TRBJ2-1; 8 bases map to TRBD1. The CDR3 length is 14 residues. Germline trimming cut 8 bases from V and 7 bases from J; bases unmatched to any gene: 10. CDR1 is SNHLY, CDR2 FYNNEI, per germline. This CDR3 is CASQGASPFNEQFF. CDR3 DNA sequence: TGTGCCAGCCAGGGGGCTAGCCCATTTAATGAGCAGTTCTTC.

This sequence joins TRBV28 and TRBJ1-5, with 12 bases that match TRBD1. The CDR3 consists of 13 residues. From germline, CDR1 is MDHEN and CDR2 SYDVKM. After removal of 11 bases from V and 5 bases from J, the junction contained 4 bases not matched to a gene. The CDR3 nucleotides are TGTGCCGGGGACAGGGGGCGAGATCAGCCCCAGCATTTT. Translated, it gives CAGDRGRDQPQHF. The full variable domain, in which reference TRBV28 and TRBJ1-5 provide the parts outside the CDR3, is DVKVTQSSRYLVKRTGEKVFLECVQDMDHENMFWYRQDPGLGLRLIYFSYDVKMKEKGDIPEGYSVSREKKERFSLILESASTNQTSMYLCAGDRGRDQPQHFGDGTRLSIL.

This chain uses TRBV19 with TRBJ2-7, with 10 nucleotides matching TRBD2. V gave up 2 bases and J gave up 5 bases; unmatched junction bases: 3. The CDR3 totals 14 residues. The germline V gene encodes CDR1 LNHDA and CDR2 SQIVND (reference sequence). CDR3: CASSILAGVNEQYF. The CDR3 coding sequence is TGTGCCAGTAGTATACTAGCGGGAGTAAACGAGCAGTACTTC.

CDR3 DNA: TGTGCCAGCAGCTTAAAGCAACCTACTAGGGGTAGCGAGGGGGCCAACGTCCTGACTTTC. Its protein product is CASSLKQPTRGSEGANVLTF. The V call is TRBV7-8, the J call TRBJ2-6; the D call may be TRBD1 or TRBD2 (5 bases each). The CDR3 is 20 residues long. The V gene's germline CDR1 is SGHVS and CDR2 FQNEAQ. Trimming pared 2 bases from V and 4 bases from J, leaving 24 bases between.

This chain links TRBV27 with TRBJ1-3; D uncertain. V was cut by 6 bases and J by 0 bases, with 12 bases left in between. Per the germline V gene, CDR1 is MNHEY and CDR2 is SMNVEV (reference sequence). The CDR3 sequence is 15 residues long. This CDR3 is CASRRTADSGNTIYF. For the CDR3, the DNA is TGTGCCAGCAGAAGGACCGCCGACTCTGGAAACACCATATATTTT.

The genes are TRBV5-1 and TRBJ1-1, with D possibly matching TRBD1 (6 bases). The CDR3 runs to 16 residues. Trimming left V 3 bases short and J 3 bases short, with 18 bases between. CDR1 is SGHRS and CDR2 is YFSETQ in the germline V gene. The chain's CDR3 is CASSSGTQGRDTEAFF. The CDR3, as DNA: TGCGCCAGCAGCTCAGGGACACAGGGTAGGGACACTGAAGCTTTCTTT.

This clone appeared a single time. This rearrangement joins TRBV6-6 to TRBJ2-1; D gene ambiguous. The CDR3 has 14 amino acids. Germline lookup yields CDR1 MNHNY and CDR2 SVGAGI (reference sequence). The germline V and J ends were trimmed by 7 bases and 6 bases, with 16 bases remaining between them. CDR3 protein: CASTTPDRGNEQFF. The CDR3 DNA follows: TGTGCCAGCACCACCCCGGACCGAGGCAATGAGCAGTTCTTC.

This clone was counted a single time. The V call is TRBV18, the J call TRBJ2-2; D not resolved. The CDR3 runs 15 residues. The V end was cut by 3 bases, the J end by 4 bases, with 12 bases between. Germline V gene data show CDR1 as KGHSH and CDR2 as LQKENI. CDR3 bases: TGTGCCAGCTCACCGGCGGTTCTGGGCACCGGGGAGCTGTTTTTT. Amino acids: CASSPAVLGTGELFF.

The chain carries TRBV10-1 and TRBJ2-7; D ambiguous. The CDR3 has 12 amino acids. Trimming removed 7 bases at V and 0 bases at J, with 7 bases between. Germline V gene data show CDR1 as WNHNN and CDR2 as SYGVQD (reference sequence). CDR3 region: CASKVCSYEQYF. CDR3 bases: TGCGCCAGCAAGGTTTGCTCCTACGAGCAGTACTTC.

This clone has a single count. This chain connects TRBV28 to TRBJ1-4, with D perhaps TRBD1 (5 bases). Trimming shortened V by 4 bases and J by 4 bases, and 16 bases separated the two germline ends. Germline CDR1 reads MDHEN; CDR2 reads SYDVKM. The CDR3 has 16 amino acids. CDR3 DNA: TGTGCCAGCAGTTACCCCACTTTGGGGGTTAATGAAAAACTGTTTTTT. Protein product: CASSYPTLGVNEKLFF. Based on the CDR3 plus reference TRBV28 and TRBJ1-4, the full variable domain is DVKVTQSSRYLVKRTGEKVFLECVQDMDHENMFWYRQDPGLGLRLIYFSYDVKMKEKGDIPEGYSVSREKKERFSLILESASTNQTSMYLCASSYPTLGVNEKLFFGSGTQLSVL.

The V and J genes are TRBV29-1 and TRBJ1-1, with D uncertain. The V and J ends lost 4 bases and 1 base respectively, with 10 bases between them. The CDR3 has 13 residues. Germline lookup yields CDR1 SQVTM and CDR2 ANQGSEA. CDR3 coding DNA: TGCAGCGTTGGTCACGCAGGGAACACTGAAGCTTTCTTT. Its translation: CSVGHAGNTEAFF.

The chain links TRBV2 to TRBJ1-2, with 7 bases aligning to TRBD1. The CDR3 is 14 amino acids. CDR1 is SNHLY, CDR2 FYNNEI, per germline. V was clipped by 6 bases and J by 14 bases; unmatched bases: 18. As DNA, the CDR3 is TGTGCCAGCAGCCAGATTACAGGGGCCCAGGCGGGAACCTTC. This encodes CASSQITGAQAGTF.

The gene calls are TRBV29-1 and TRBJ2-7; the D gene is possibly TRBD2 (5 bases). The V and J ends lost 4 bases and 7 bases respectively, with 20 bases between them. The CDR3 has 14 residues. Germline V gene data show CDR1 as SQVTM and CDR2 as ANQGSEA. CDR3 DNA: TGCAGCGTTGTCCTTCGGGCGCTCGAGGGAGAGCAGTACTTC. The encoded protein is CSVVLRALEGEQYF.

This chain uses TRBV9 with TRBJ2-2; D is uncertain. The germline V gene has CDR1 SGDLS and CDR2 YYNGEE. The CDR3 runs to 16 residues. The V gene lost 0 bases and the J gene lost 0 bases, with 9 bases spanning the gap. CDR3 coding DNA: TGTGCCAGCAGCGTAGCTGCCAGCGCGAACACCGGGGAGCTGTTTTTT. This gives the protein CASSVAASANTGELFF. The full variable domain, with the rest looked up from reference TRBV9 and TRBJ2-2, is DSGVTQTPKHLITATGQRVTLRCSPRSGDLSVYWYQQSLDQGLQFLIQYYNGEERAKGNILERFSAQQFPDLHSELNLSSLELGDSALYFCASSVAASANTGELFFGEGSRLTVL.

The rearrangement links TRBV28 to TRBJ2-2; 7 bases map to TRBD1. CDR3 length: 15 amino acids. From germline, CDR1 is MDHEN and CDR2 SYDVKM. After removal of 7 bases from V and 0 bases from J, the junction contained 5 bases not matched to a gene. The CDR3 region has the DNA TGTGCCAGCATCCCGGGACAGACGAACACCGGGGAGCTGTTTTTT. It is translated as CASIPGQTNTGELFF.

The J gene is TRBJ1-4, the V gene TRBV18; 7 bases agree with TRBD1. The CDR3 spans 14 residues. V lost 6 bases, J lost 4 bases, and 5 bases stayed unmatched. CDR1 KGHSH and CDR2 LQKENI come from the germline V gene. The CDR3 sequence is CASSRTGGNEKLFF. In DNA form, the CDR3 reads TGTGCCAGCTCTCGGACAGGCGGTAATGAAAAACTGTTTTTT.

The rearrangement uses TRBV15 and TRBJ1-4; D ambiguous. Looked up from germline, CDR1 is LNHNV and CDR2 is YYDKDF (reference sequence). V lost 3 bases and J 6 bases, leaving 11 bases between the germline ends. This CDR3 has 14 amino acids. CDR3 residues: CATSRMGLDEKLFF. CDR3 coding DNA: TGTGCCACCAGCAGGATGGGATTGGATGAAAAACTGTTTTTT.